These 25 T cell receptor beta chains were all obtained from the same sample, sequenced in a study of cytomegalovirus exposure and HLA in healthy donors. The primer mix had 60 Vbeta and 13 Jbeta primers. Measured with immunoSEQ multiplex PCR; TCRdb has only the in-frame clones, and not every one. This sample has 70,000 to 90,000 clones, with approximately 82% found just once. Material: PBMCs. The receptors come from a man aged 70-80 years in good health and CMV-seropositive.

The chain employs TRBV7-2 and TRBJ1-6, with D tentatively TRBD1 (5 bases). The CDR3 is 15 amino acids. Germline-derived CDR1 and CDR2 are SGHTA and FQGNSA. Trimming took 5 bases from V and 6 from J, leaving 14 bases between them. CDR3 sequence (DNA): TGTGCCAGCAGCCCGCATGGGGGGAGTAATTCACCCCTCCACTTT. Amino acid sequence: CASSPHGGSNSPLHF.

This chain's CDR3 is CASSYSGQGYEQYF. CDR3 nucleotides: TGTGCCAGCAGTTACTCGGGACAGGGTTACGAGCAGTACTTC. The V and J genes are TRBV6-5 and TRBJ2-5, with 9 bases fitting TRBD1. Judging by the DNA end, TRBJ2-7 fits better; the J call may be wrong. Germline lookup yields CDR1 MNHEY and CDR2 SVGAGI. The length of the CDR3 is 14 residues.

The chain uses TRBV6-5 and TRBJ2-3, with no clear D. V lost 4 bases to trimming and J lost 2 bases, with 7 bases between them. Germline CDR1 reads MNHEY; CDR2 reads SVGAGI. The CDR3 totals 13 residues. The CDR3 reads CASSLKITDTQYF. CDR3 nucleotides: TGTGCCAGCAGTTTAAAAATCACAGATACGCAGTATTTT.

The V and J genes are TRBV5-1 and TRBJ2-5, with 7 bases that match TRBD1. The CDR3 is 12 residues long. CDR1 and CDR2 from the germline V gene are SGHRS and YFSETQ. Trimming removed 9 bases from V and 0 bases from J; junction bases left unmatched: 2. The CDR3 region is CATTGDQETQYF. In DNA form, the CDR3 reads TGCGCCACCACAGGGGACCAAGAGACCCAGTACTTC.

The chain links TRBV29-1 to TRBJ1-4, with D unclear. The V gene lost 4 bases and the J gene lost 4 bases, with 10 bases spanning the gap. The CDR3 runs to 13 residues. CDR1 is SQVTM, CDR2 ANQGSEA, per germline. The CDR3 protein is CSVGSLNNEKLFF. For the CDR3, the DNA is TGCAGCGTTGGCTCACTGAATAATGAAAAACTGTTTTTT.

This clone was detected only a few times. The chain carries TRBV5-8 and TRBJ1-5; D is unclear. Germline lookup yields CDR1 SGHTS and CDR2 YDEGEE. V was clipped by 0 bases and J by 3 bases, with 10 bases between them. CDR3 size: 15 residues. For the CDR3, the DNA is TGTGCCAGCAGCTTGGCCGGACTGAACAATCAGCCCCAGCATTTT. Translated: CASSLAGLNNQPQHF.

The V and J genes are TRBV4-1 and TRBJ1-5; 8 bases are a match to TRBD1. Germline V gene data show CDR1 as MGHRA and CDR2 as YSYEKL. V shed 6 bases, J shed 4 bases, and the junction held 5 bases outside the gene matches. The CDR3 has 14 amino acids. CDR3 residues: CASRRQGTNQPQHF. The CDR3 region has the DNA TGCGCCAGCAGACGACAGGGGACAAATCAGCCCCAGCATTTT.

V usage is TRBV19 and J usage is TRBJ1-3, with D maybe TRBD1 (5 bases). V was trimmed by 5 bases and J by 4 bases, leaving 9 bases between them. Germline V gene lookup returns CDR1 LNHDA and CDR2 SQIVND (reference sequence). The CDR3 extends over 13 amino acids. The CDR3 region has the DNA TGTGCCAGTAGTGGGGCCGGAGGAAACACCATATATTTT. It is translated as CASSGAGGNTIYF.

This chain links TRBV29-1 with TRBJ2-3; 9 positions agree with TRBD2. Germline CDR1 and CDR2: SQVTM and ANQGSEA. There are 14 residues in the CDR3. Losses at the gene ends were 4 bases for V and 3 bases for J; bases not matched to a gene: 5. CDR3 nucleotide sequence: TGCAGCGTTGTGGTGGGACTAGCAACAGATACGCAGTATTTT. It is translated as CSVVVGLATDTQYF.

The chain carries TRBV29-1 and TRBJ2-7, with TRBD2 identical over 7 bases. The V segment lost 7 bases and the J segment 7 bases; nucleotides outside the gene matches: 19. Germline assignment: CDR1 SQVTM and CDR2 ANQGSEA. The CDR3 is 15 residues long. CDR3 sequence reads: CSAGGASGGVWEQYF. The DNA of the CDR3 is TGCAGCGCCGGAGGCGCTAGCGGAGGGGTCTGGGAGCAGTACTTC.

This clone turned up a few times. This chain connects TRBV20-1 to TRBJ1-1; weak D call: TRBD1 (5 bases). This CDR3 spans 11 amino acids. Deletions cut 3 bases from V and 7 bases from J, with 9 bases between. In germline, CDR1 is DFQATT, CDR2 SNEGSKA (reference sequence). The CDR3 DNA reads as TGCAGTGCTAGTGGGGGGGTTGAAGCTTTCTTT. Amino acid sequence: CSASGGVEAFF.

This clone was found once. This chain joins TRBV7-9 and TRBJ2-1; unclear D gene. The V gene lost 1 base and the J gene lost 6 bases, with 13 bases spanning the gap. Looked up from germline, CDR1 is SEHNR and CDR2 is FQNEAQ (reference sequence). The length of the CDR3 is 15 residues. The CDR3 DNA follows: TGTGCCAGCAGCTTAGACGGAGACCCCCGCAATGAGCAGTTCTTC. Residues: CASSLDGDPRNEQFF. Variable domain in full (rest from reference TRBV7-9 and TRBJ2-1): DTGVSQNPRHKITKRGQNVTFRCDPISEHNRLYWYRQTLGQGPEFLTYFQNEAQLEKSRLLSDRFSAERPKGSFSTLEIQRTEQGDSAMYLCASSLDGDPRNEQFFGPGTRLTVL.

V gene TRBV9 combines with J gene TRBJ2-5, with D unclear. CDR3 length: 12 residues. CDR1 is SGDLS, CDR2 YYNGEE, per germline. Trimming stripped 3 bases from V and 5 bases from J, with 8 bases between. CDR3 loop: CASSASDETQYF. CDR3 DNA sequence: TGTGCCAGCAGCGCTAGTGACGAGACCCAGTACTTC. The complete variable domain, with remaining parts taken from reference TRBV9 and TRBJ2-5, reads DSGVTQTPKHLITATGQRVTLRCSPRSGDLSVYWYQQSLDQGLQFLIQYYNGEERAKGNILERFSAQQFPDLHSELNLSSLELGDSALYFCASSASDETQYFGPGTRLLVL.

This chain links TRBV9 with TRBJ2-7; 13 nucleotides agree with TRBD2. The CDR3 runs 18 residues. J gave up 0 bases and V 4 bases, and 10 bases lay outside the gene matches. Per the germline V gene, CDR1 is SGDLS and CDR2 is YYNGEE. The DNA for the CDR3 is TGTGCCAGCAGCCCTACAACTAGCGGGAGGGCGAGCTCCTACGAGCAGTACTTC. It yields the protein CASSPTTSGRASSYEQYF.

Concerning this clone: At one boundary the junction diverges from the germline segment, which might be a read error. The chain employs TRBV7-9 and TRBJ2-4; possible D gene TRBD2, 6 bases. Germline CDR1 SEHNR, CDR2 FQNEAQ (reference sequence). The CDR3 has 16 amino acids. The CDR3 protein is CVSSWGTGTHSDIQYF. The DNA of the CDR3 is TGTGTCAGCAGCTGGGGGACGGGGACTCACTCAGACATTCAGTACTTC.

The CDR3 loop reads CASRRGTGDTGELFF. The CDR3 nucleotides are TGTGCCAGCAGGCGAGGGACAGGGGACACCGGGGAGCTGTTTTTT. V gene TRBV6-1 combines with J gene TRBJ2-2; 10 positions agree with TRBD1. V was clipped by 6 bases and J by 3 bases; unmatched bases: 4. Germline loops: CDR1 MNHNS, CDR2 SASEGT. The CDR3 contains 15 residues.

V and J are TRBV29-1 and TRBJ1-4; TRBD1 matches at 9 bases. The CDR3 totals 14 residues. V shed 3 bases, J shed 4 bases, and the junction held 3 bases outside the gene matches. Germline CDR1 is SQVTM and CDR2 is ANQGSEA. This CDR3 is CSVEGTGINEKLFF. The DNA of the CDR3 is TGCAGCGTTGAGGGGACAGGGATTAATGAAAAACTGTTTTTT.

J is TRBJ2-5 and V is TRBV29-1; TRBD1 matches 7 bases. This CDR3 contains 11 residues. The V gene end was trimmed by 7 bases and the J gene end by 5 bases; junction bases not matched to a gene: 4. Germline lookup yields CDR1 SQVTM and CDR2 ANQGSEA. The CDR3 coding sequence is TGCAGCGCGACCAGGGGGGAGACCCAGTACTTC. The encoded protein is CSATRGETQYF.

This clone was seen a few times. The chain combines TRBV19 with TRBJ1-5; D might be TRBD1 (5 bases). This CDR3 spans 13 amino acids. Trimming stripped 4 bases from V and 3 bases from J, with 7 bases between. Germline CDR1 and CDR2: LNHDA and SQIVND (reference sequence). In DNA, the CDR3 is TGTGCCAGTAGTAACAGGAACAATCAGCCCCAGCATTTT. Its translation is CASSNRNNQPQHF. Full variable domain (remainder filled in from reference TRBV19 and TRBJ1-5): DGGITQSPKYLFRKEGQNVTLSCEQNLNHDAMYWYRQDPGQGLRLIYYSQIVNDFQKGDIAEGYSVSREKKESFPLTVTSAQKNPTAFYLCASSNRNNQPQHFGDGTRLSIL.

The J gene is TRBJ1-1, the V gene TRBV2; D ambiguous. This CDR3 is 15 amino acids long. Trimming removed 6 bases from V and 0 bases from J, with 14 bases in between. The germline CDR1 and CDR2 sequences are SNHLY and FYNNEI. The CDR3 bases are TGTGCCAGCAGGACCCGGGTGACCATGAACACTGAAGCTTTCTTT. Translating it yields CASRTRVTMNTEAFF.

This chain joins TRBV10-3 and TRBJ2-2; TRBD1 agrees at 7 bases. Germline V gives CDR1 ENHRY, CDR2 SYGVKD. This CDR3 is 15 amino acids long. J lost 4 bases, V lost 6 bases, and 8 bases had no gene match. The CDR3 DNA reads TGTGCCATCAGCACGGGACAGCATTCCACCGGGGAGCTGTTTTTT. This gives the protein CAISTGQHSTGELFF.

This clone occurred once. The chain links TRBV6-6 to TRBJ1-1; no definite D call. The CDR3 covers 14 residues. V was cut by 5 bases and J by 1 base, with 11 bases left in between. Germline V gene sequence: CDR1 MNHNY, CDR2 SVGAGI (reference sequence). The CDR3 nucleotides are TGTGCCAGCAGTGGAGGGTCCGGGAACACTGAAGCTTTCTTT. It yields the protein CASSGGSGNTEAFF.

The CDR3 protein is CASSQESGRGEQFF. The CDR3 region has the DNA TGCGCCAGCAGCCAAGAATCGGGCCGGGGTGAGCAGTTCTTC. The chain uses TRBV4-1 and TRBJ2-1, with D tentatively TRBD2 (5 bases). Germline CDR1 and CDR2: MGHRA and YSYEKL. Trimming removed 0 bases from V and 9 bases from J, with 12 bases in between. The CDR3 is made up of 14 amino acids.

The V gene is TRBV29-1, the J gene TRBJ1-1, with 7 bases that match TRBD1. Germline lookup yields CDR1 SQVTM and CDR2 ANQGSEA. The CDR3 extends over 14 amino acids. V was pared by 8 bases and J by 3 bases, with 12 bases of the junction left unmatched. The CDR3 sequence: CSWMRGRMDTEAFF. In nucleotides, the CDR3 is TGCAGCTGGATGAGGGGGCGCATGGACACTGAAGCTTTCTTT.

The chain recombines TRBV7-2 with TRBJ2-7; TRBD1 might be the D (6 bases). Trimming shortened V by 1 base and J by 7 bases, and 11 bases separated the two germline ends. Per the germline V gene, CDR1 is SGHTA and CDR2 is FQGNSA. The CDR3 has 13 amino acids. Here the CDR3 DNA reads TGTGCCAGCAGCTTAGGACTAAGGGGGGAGCAGTACTTC. Amino acid sequence: CASSLGLRGEQYF.